This entry describes one TCR beta chain. There is no known antigen for this receptor. No base quality values were provided; no much bigger clone lies one nucleotide off. In the paper's terms, the time point label means: newly diagnosed, previously untreated cHL patient sample. Magnetic negative selection with a Miltenyi CD4+ T cell isolation kit was used to purify CD4+ T cells from thawed PBMCs. To serve as a comparison group for the relapsed/refractory trial patients, PBMCs were sequenced from patients with newly diagnosed, previously untreated classical Hodgkin lymphoma. After peripheral blood was drawn into 8 mL Vacutainer Cell Preparation Tubes, PBMCs were isolated by centrifugation and then cryopreserved. Purified CD4+ and CD8+ fractions were prepared only for cases in which an additional PBMC sample was available. Magnetically labelled cells were depleted on LS columns in a quadroMACS separator, and the flow-through was collected as the purified fraction.

This entry belongs to a study of PD-1 blockade in classical Hodgkin lymphoma (dated by TCRdb to the early 2020s). With respect to the entire study: To define a peripheral blood immune signature of response to PD-1 blockade in classical Hodgkin lymphoma, the study combined TCR beta sequencing with CyTOF. General findings and caveats noted by the study authors: Newly diagnosed patients were reported to have lower baseline TCR diversity than healthy donors, and relapsed/refractory patients were reported to have lower baseline TCR diversity still. Only a single clinical trial cohort was studied, and what caused the repertoire differences, possibly disease activity or prior therapy, remained undefined.

The CDR3 runs 15 residues from the cysteine to the phenylalanine. Left in the record is the CDR3 DNA by itself, 45 bases read in frame from the first base. V trim: 1 base; J trim: 0 bases; unmatched bases: 3. CDR1 SGHDT and CDR2 YYEEEE are derived from the germline V gene. Genomic DNA was isolated using the Qiagen DNeasy kit from unsorted PBMCs as well as from negatively selected CD4+ and CD8+ fractions. TCR beta CDR3 regions were subjected to amplification by immunoSEQ multiplex PCR with primers that anneal to V and J segments. Amplification bias was minimized using a synthetic immune receptor repertoire, and residual bias was removed computationally after sequencing. Per the source publication's procedure: Repertoire diversity was quantified as the Shannon entropy index using custom Python scripts. The unsorted, CD4+ and CD8+ repertoires were each analyzed separately, with the exception of combined analyses, where CD4+ and CD8+ sequences were merged in silico. TCRdb took this table from immuneACCESS and kept in-frame rearrangements with V and J called. Such tables lack part of the clones; where checked against another copy, unresolved V genes explain under half of the gap, and the rest is unexplained. V and J calls and clone size are given by that table; D and trimming were obtained from the DNA. The sample contains more than 15,000 clones, just over 85% of them found a single time. The ten largest clones add up to less than 1% of the sample.

What was sequenced was CD4+ T cells from blood. The TCR was taken from a human donor with classical Hodgkin lymphoma. The V gene is TRBV5-6 and the J gene is TRBJ1-2, and 7 junctional nucleotides match TRBD1. The sequenced DNA is TGTGCCAGCAGCTTGACCGACAGGGCTAACTATGGCTACACCTTC. Its product reads: CASSLTDRANYGYTF.